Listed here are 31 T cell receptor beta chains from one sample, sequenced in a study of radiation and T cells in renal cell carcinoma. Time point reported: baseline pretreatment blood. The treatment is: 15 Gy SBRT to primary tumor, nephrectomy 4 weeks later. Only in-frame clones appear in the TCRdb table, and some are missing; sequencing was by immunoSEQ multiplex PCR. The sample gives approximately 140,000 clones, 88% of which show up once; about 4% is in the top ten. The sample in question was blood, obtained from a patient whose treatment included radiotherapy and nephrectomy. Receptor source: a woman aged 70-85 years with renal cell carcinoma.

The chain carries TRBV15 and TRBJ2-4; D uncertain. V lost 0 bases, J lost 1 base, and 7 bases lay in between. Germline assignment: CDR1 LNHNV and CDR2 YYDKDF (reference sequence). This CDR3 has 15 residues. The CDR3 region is CATSRDSGAKNIQYF. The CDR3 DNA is TGTGCCACCAGCAGAGATTCTGGGGCCAAAAACATTCAGTACTTC.

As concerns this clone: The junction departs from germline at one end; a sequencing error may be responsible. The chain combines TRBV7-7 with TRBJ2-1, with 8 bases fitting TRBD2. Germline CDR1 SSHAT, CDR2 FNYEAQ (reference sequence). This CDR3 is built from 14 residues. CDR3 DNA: TGTGCTAGCAGTTTTAGCGGGGAGAACAATGAGCAGTTCTTC. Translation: CASSFSGENNEQFF.

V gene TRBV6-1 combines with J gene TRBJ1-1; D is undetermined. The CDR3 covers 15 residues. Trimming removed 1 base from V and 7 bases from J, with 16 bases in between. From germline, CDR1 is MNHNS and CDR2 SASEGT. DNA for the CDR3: TGTGCCAGCAGTGAAGTGACAACCGTAGAGGGTGAAGCTTTCTTT. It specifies CASSEVTTVEGEAFF.

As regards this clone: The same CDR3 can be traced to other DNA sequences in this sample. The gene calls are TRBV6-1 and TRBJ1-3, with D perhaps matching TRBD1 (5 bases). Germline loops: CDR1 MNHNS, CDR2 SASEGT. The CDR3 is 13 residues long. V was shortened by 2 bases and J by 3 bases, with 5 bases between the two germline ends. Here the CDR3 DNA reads TGTGCCAGCAGTGAAAGGGGTGGAAACACCATATATTTT. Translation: CASSERGGNTIYF.

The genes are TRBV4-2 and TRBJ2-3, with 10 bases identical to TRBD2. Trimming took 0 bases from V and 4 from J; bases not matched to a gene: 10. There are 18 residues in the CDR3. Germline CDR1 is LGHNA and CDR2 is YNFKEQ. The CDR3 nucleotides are TGTGCCAGCAGCCAAGATTGGGTTAGCGGGGGGATTCCAGATACGCAGTATTTT. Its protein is CASSQDWVSGGIPDTQYF.

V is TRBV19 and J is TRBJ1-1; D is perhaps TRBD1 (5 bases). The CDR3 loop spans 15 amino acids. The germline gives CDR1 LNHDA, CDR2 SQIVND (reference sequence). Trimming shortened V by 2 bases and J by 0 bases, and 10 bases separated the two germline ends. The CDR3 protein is CASSIWGILNTEAFF. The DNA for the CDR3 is TGTGCCAGTAGTATATGGGGGATTCTGAACACTGAAGCTTTCTTT. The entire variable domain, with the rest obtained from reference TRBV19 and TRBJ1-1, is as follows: DGGITQSPKYLFRKEGQNVTLSCEQNLNHDAMYWYRQDPGQGLRLIYYSQIVNDFQKGDIAEGYSVSREKKESFPLTVTSAQKNPTAFYLCASSIWGILNTEAFFGQGTRLTVV.

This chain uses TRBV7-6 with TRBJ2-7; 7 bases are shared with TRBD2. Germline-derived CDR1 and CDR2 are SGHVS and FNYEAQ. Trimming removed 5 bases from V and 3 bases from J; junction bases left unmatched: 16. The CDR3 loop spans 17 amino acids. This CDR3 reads CASSTGVAGLMGYEQYF. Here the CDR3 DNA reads TGTGCCAGCAGCACCGGAGTAGCGGGCCTTATGGGCTACGAGCAGTACTTC.

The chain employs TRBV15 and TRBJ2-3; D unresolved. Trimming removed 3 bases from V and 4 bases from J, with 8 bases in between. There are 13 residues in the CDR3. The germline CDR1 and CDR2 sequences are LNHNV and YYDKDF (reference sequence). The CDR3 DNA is TGTGCCACCAGCAGGTCGGTCGCAGATACGCAGTATTTT. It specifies CATSRSVADTQYF.

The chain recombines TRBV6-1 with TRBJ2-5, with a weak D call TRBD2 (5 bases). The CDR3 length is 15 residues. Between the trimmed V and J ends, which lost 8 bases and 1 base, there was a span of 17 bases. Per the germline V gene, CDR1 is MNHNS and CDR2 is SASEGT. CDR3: CASQWEPYGQETQYF. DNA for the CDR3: TGTGCCAGCCAATGGGAGCCCTACGGCCAAGAGACCCAGTACTTC.

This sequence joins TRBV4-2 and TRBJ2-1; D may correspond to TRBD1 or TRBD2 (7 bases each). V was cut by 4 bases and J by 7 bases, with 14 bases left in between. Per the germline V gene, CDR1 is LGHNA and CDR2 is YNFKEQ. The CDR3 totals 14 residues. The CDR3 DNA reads TGTGCCAGCAGCCCCGGTCAGGGGGGGAATGAGCAGTTCTTC. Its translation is CASSPGQGGNEQFF.

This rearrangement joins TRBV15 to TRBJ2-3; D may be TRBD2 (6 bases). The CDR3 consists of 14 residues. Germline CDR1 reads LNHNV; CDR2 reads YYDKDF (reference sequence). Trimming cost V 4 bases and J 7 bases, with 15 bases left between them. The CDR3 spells CATSTPGLAHTQYF. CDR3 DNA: TGTGCCACCAGCACACCGGGACTGGCACATACGCAGTATTTT.

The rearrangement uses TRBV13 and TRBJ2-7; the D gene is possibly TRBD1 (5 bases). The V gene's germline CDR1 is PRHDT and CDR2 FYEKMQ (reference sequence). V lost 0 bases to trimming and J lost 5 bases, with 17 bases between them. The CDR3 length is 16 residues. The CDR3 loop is CASSLGLGPRGHEQYF. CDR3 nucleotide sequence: TGTGCCAGCAGCTTAGGCCTAGGACCAAGGGGTCACGAGCAGTACTTC. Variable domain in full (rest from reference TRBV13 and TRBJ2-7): AAGVIQSPRHLIKEKRETATLKCYPIPRHDTVYWYQQGPGQDPQFLISFYEKMQSDKGSIPDRFSAQQFSDYHSELNMSSLELGDSALYFCASSLGLGPRGHEQYFGPGTRLTVT.

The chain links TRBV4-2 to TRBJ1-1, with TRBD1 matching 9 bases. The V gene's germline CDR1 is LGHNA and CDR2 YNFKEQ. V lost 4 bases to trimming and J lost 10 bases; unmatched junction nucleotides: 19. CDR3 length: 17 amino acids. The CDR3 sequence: CASSPTSQGAGGFGAFF. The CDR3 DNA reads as TGTGCCAGCAGCCCAACATCACAGGGGGCAGGCGGTTTTGGAGCTTTCTTT.

The chain's CDR3 is CASKVTQGDYEQYF. The CDR3 region has the DNA TGTGCCAGCAAAGTAACACAGGGGGACTACGAGCAGTACTTC. The chain joins TRBV6-5 to TRBJ2-5; 8 nucleotides align to TRBD1. Gene TRBJ2-7 matches the end of the DNA better, so the J call may be wrong. This CDR3 is built from 14 residues. CDR1 and CDR2 from the germline V gene are MNHEY and SVGAGI.

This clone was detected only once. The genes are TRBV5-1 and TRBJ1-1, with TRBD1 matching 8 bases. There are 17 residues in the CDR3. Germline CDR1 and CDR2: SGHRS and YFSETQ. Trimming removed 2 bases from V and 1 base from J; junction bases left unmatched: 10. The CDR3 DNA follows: TGCGCCAGCAGCTTCGGACTTGGGACAGGAGGGAACACTGAAGCTTTCTTT. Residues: CASSFGLGTGGNTEAFF.

The CDR3 here is CAISESGGPPYEQYF. DNA for the CDR3: TGTGCCATCAGTGAGTCGGGCGGGCCCCCCTACGAGCAGTACTTC. The chain combines TRBV10-3 with TRBJ2-7; D may be TRBD2 (5 bases). CDR3 length: 15 amino acids. V lost 0 bases to trimming and J lost 2 bases, with 11 bases between them. From germline, CDR1 is ENHRY and CDR2 SYGVKD.

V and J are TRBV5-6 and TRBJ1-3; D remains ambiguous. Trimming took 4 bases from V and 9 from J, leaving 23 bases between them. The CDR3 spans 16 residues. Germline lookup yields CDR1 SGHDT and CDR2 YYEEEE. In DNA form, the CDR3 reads TGTGCCAGCAGCCTCCAAGGTCCACCCTATCTTGTCACCATATATTTT. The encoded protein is CASSLQGPPYLVTIYF.

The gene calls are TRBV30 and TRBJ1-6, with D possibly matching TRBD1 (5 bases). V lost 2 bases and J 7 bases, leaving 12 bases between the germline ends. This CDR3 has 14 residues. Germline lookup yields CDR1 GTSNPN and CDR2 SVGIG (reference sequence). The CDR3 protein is CAWSRGTNNSPLHF. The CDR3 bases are TGTGCCTGGAGTAGAGGGACGAACAATTCACCCCTCCACTTT.

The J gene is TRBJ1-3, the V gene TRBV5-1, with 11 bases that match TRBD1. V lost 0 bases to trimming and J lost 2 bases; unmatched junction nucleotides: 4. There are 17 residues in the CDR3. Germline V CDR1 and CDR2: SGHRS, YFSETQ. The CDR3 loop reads CASSLGTGGAAGNTIYF. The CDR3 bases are TGCGCCAGCAGCTTGGGGACAGGGGGCGCAGCTGGAAACACCATATATTTT.

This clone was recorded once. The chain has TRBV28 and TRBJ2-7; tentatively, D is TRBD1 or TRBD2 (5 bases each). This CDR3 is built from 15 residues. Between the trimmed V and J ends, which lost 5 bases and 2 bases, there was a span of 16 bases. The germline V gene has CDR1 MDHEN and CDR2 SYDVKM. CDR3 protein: CASSPPGTATYEQYF. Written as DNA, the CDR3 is TGTGCCAGCAGTCCACCGGGGACGGCTACCTACGAGCAGTACTTC.

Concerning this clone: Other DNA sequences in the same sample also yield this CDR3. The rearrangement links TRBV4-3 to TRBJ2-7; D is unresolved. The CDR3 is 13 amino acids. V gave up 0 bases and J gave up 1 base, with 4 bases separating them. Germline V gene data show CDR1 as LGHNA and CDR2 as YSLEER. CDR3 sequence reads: CASSQERSYEQYF. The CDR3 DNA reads TGCGCCAGCAGCCAAGAGAGGTCCTACGAGCAGTACTTC.

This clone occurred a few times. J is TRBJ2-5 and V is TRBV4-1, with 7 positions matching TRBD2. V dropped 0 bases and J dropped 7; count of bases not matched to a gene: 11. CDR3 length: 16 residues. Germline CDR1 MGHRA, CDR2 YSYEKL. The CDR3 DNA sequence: TGCGCCAGCAGCCAAGATTTCCCCGGGGGAGGGGTGACCCAGTACTTC. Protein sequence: CASSQDFPGGGVTQYF.

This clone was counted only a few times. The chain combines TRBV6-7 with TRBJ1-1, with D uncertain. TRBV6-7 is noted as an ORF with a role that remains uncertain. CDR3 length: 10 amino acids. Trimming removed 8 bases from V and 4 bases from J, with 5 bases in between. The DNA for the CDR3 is TGTGCCAGCGTCGGCACTGAAGCTTTCTTT. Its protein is CASVGTEAFF.

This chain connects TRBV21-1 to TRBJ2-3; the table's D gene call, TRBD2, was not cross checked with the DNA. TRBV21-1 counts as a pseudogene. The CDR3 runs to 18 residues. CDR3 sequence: CASSKALSRGTSTDTQYF. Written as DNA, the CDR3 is TGTGCCAGCAGCAAAGCGCTCTCGCGGGGGACCAGCACAGATACGCAGTATTTT.

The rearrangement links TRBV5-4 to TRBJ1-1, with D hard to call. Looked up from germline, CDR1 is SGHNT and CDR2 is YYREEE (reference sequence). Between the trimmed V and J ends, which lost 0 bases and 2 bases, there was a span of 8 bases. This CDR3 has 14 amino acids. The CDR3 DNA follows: TGTGCCAGCAGCTTGGGACGTCCAAACACTGAAGCTTTCTTT. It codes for CASSLGRPNTEAFF.

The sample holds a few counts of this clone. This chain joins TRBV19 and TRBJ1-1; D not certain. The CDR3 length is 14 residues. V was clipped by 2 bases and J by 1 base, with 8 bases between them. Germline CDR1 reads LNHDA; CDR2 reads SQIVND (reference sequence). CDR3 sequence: CASSIKSGNTEAFF. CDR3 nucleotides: TGTGCCAGTAGTATAAAATCAGGGAACACTGAAGCTTTCTTT.

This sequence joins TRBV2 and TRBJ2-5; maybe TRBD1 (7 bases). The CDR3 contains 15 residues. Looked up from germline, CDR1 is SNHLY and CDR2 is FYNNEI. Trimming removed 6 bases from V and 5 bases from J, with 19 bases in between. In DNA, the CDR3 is TGTGCCAGCAGCAGGGGGGCGTTGGCCGGGGAGACCCAGTACTTC. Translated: CASSRGALAGETQYF. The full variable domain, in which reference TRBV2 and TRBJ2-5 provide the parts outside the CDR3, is EPEVTQTPSHQVTQMGQEVILRCVPISNHLYFYWYRQILGQKVEFLVSFYNNEISEKSEIFDDQFSVERPDGSNFTLKIRSTKLEDSAMYFCASSRGALAGETQYFGPGTRLLVL.

CDR3 amino acids: CASSYSGPHRGEQYF. CDR3 DNA sequence: TGTGCCAGCAGTTACTCCGGGCCCCATAGGGGCGAGCAGTACTTC. The J gene is TRBJ2-7, the V gene TRBV6-5; the D gene is possibly TRBD1 (5 bases). Germline V gives CDR1 MNHEY, CDR2 SVGAGI. V was cut by 0 bases and J by 6 bases, with 15 bases left in between. The CDR3 runs 15 residues.

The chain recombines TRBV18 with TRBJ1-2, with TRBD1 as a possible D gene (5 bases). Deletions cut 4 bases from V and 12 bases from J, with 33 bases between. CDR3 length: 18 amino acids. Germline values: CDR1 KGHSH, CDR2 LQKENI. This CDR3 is CASSLGPPGTTSTIRDTF. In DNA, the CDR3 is TGTGCCAGCTCACTCGGGCCCCCTGGGACTACCTCGACTATCAGGGACACCTTC.

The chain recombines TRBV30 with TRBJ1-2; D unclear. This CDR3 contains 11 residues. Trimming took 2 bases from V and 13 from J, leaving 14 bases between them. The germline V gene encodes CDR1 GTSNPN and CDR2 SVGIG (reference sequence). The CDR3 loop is CAWSTPGGFTF. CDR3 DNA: TGTGCCTGGAGTACCCCAGGAGGGTTCACCTTC.

CDR3 loop: CASSIGQGSHNEQFF. CDR3 DNA sequence: TGTGCCAGCAGCATCGGACAGGGATCCCACAATGAGCAGTTCTTC. The chain links TRBV9 to TRBJ2-1, with TRBD1 matching over 8 bases. CDR1 SGDLS and CDR2 YYNGEE come from the germline V gene. The length of the CDR3 is 15 residues. Germline trimming cut 4 bases from V and 5 bases from J; bases unmatched to any gene: 8.